The rows below give T cell receptor beta chains drawn from one sample of a study of T cell changes during pregnancy in multiple sclerosis. The protocol was immunoSEQ multiplex PCR, while the TCRdb copy is restricted to in-frame clones and leaves out a portion. The table shows 32,000 or so clones, with approximately 90% occurring only once. This specimen was CD4+ T cells from peripheral blood mononuclear cells, taken in the third trimester of pregnancy. The receptors derive from a female donor in good health, enrolled as a control in a pregnancy study. CDR3s include the opening cysteine and the closing phenylalanine or tryptophan. A D gene is named only where the DNA matches it firmly. Size is stated for part of the rows, as once, few or many counts, or as a class when the clone is expanded.

v_gene,abundance,d_gene,j_gene,CDR3nt,CDR3aa
TRBV4-3,.,TRBD1,TRBJ1-6,TGCGTCAGCAGTCCCTCACTGGGACAGGTTAATTCACCCCTCCACTTT,CVSSPSLGQVNSPLHF
TRBV6-1,.,.,TRBJ1-5,TGTGCCAGTCATCAGGTATCCGATCAGCCCCAGCATTTT,CASHQVSDQPQHF
TRBV7-9,few,TRBD1,TRBJ2-7,TGTGCCAGCGGGGGACAGACCCTCTACGAGCAGTACTTC,CASGGQTLYEQYF
TRBV9,once,TRBD1,TRBJ2-1,TGTGCCAGCAGCGTAGCTTTCGACAGGGCCCCCAATGAGCAGTTCTTC,CASSVAFDRAPNEQFF
TRBV4-3,.,.,TRBJ2-2,TGCGCCAGCAGCAGCGTAGGGGATACTAACACCGGGGAGCTGTTTTTT,CASSSVGDTNTGELFF
TRBV7-3,.,TRBD1,TRBJ2-1,TGTGCCAGCAGCTCGGACAGGAACAATGAGCAGTTCTTC,CASSSDRNNEQFF
TRBV2,few,.,TRBJ1-2,TGTGCCAGCACAAGGGTGTGGGCAGGGGATGGCTACACCTTC,CASTRVWAGDGYTF
TRBV6-1,.,.,TRBJ1-5,TGTGCCAGCAGGGGAGACAGGAATCAGCCCCAGCATTTT,CASRGDRNQPQHF
TRBV13,.,.,TRBJ1-2,TGTGCCAGCAGCTTTATGTTCCGGGAACGTGGCTACACCTTC,CASSFMFRERGYTF
TRBV4-2,.,TRBD2,TRBJ2-5,TGTGCCAGCAGCCAAGACTCTGGGGTAGCGGGAGGGCCCGAGAAGGAGACCCAGTACTTC,CASSQDSGVAGGPEKETQYF
TRBV11-1,.,TRBD1,TRBJ2-1,TGTGCCAGCAGCCTCAATAGCTTGGCAGGGGGTGGCAATGAGCAGTTCTTC,CASSLNSLAGGGNEQFF
TRBV11-2,.,TRBD1,TRBJ2-7,TGTGCCAGCAGAAACCCGGGACAGGGGTTTTACGAGCAGTACTTC,CASRNPGQGFYEQYF
TRBV9,.,.,TRBJ2-2,TGTGCCAGCAGTCGCCCTGGCGGAGGGACCGGGGAGCTGTTTTTT,CASSRPGGGTGELFF
TRBV29-1,.,TRBD1,TRBJ2-7,TGCAGCGTTGGACAGGGAGTCGCCTACGAGCAGTACTTC,CSVGQGVAYEQYF
TRBV2,.,TRBD1,TRBJ2-7,TGTGCCAGCAAAGGGGGCAGGGCGACCTACGAGCAGTACTTC,CASKGGRATYEQYF
TRBV19,.,.,TRBJ2-2,TGTGCCAGTAGTATACTAACCTCCAGACTCACCGGGGAGCTGTTTTTT,CASSILTSRLTGELFF
TRBV4-1,once,TRBD1,TRBJ1-1,TGCGCCAGCAGCCAATTCCCAGGGGGCACGAGCACTGAAGCTTTCTTT,CASSQFPGGTSTEAFF
TRBV5-1,.,.,TRBJ1-5,TGCGCCAGCAGCTTGGGCACGGGAAATACTCAGCCCCAGCATTTT,CASSLGTGNTQPQHF
TRBV28,.,TRBD2,TRBJ2-1,TGTGCCAGCAGTTTGAGAGTGGGGCGGGGGGGCAATGAGCAGTTCTTC,CASSLRVGRGGNEQFF
TRBV6-1,.,TRBD1,TRBJ1-2,TGTGCCAGCAGTGAAATGGGACAGGCCTTCTATGGCTACACCTTC,CASSEMGQAFYGYTF
TRBV27,.,TRBD1,TRBJ1-5,TGTGCCAGCAGGGGAACAGGGGGGTTCAATCAGCCCCAGCATTTT,CASRGTGGFNQPQHF
TRBV11-1,.,.,TRBJ2-2,TGTGCCAGCAGCCGACTAACGGCCGGGGAGCTGTTTTTT,CASSRLTAGELFF
TRBV7-8,.,.,TRBJ2-3,TGTGCCAGCAGCTCCGACTCACCCTTTGGCACAGATACGCAGTATTTT,CASSSDSPFGTDTQYF
TRBV18,.,TRBD2,TRBJ2-1,TGTGCCAGCTCACCAGGGACTAGCGGGGCCTACAATGAGCAGTTCTTC,CASSPGTSGAYNEQFF
TRBV5-1,once,TRBD2,TRBJ2-3,TGCGCCAGCAGCTTGGCCGCTAGCGGGATTAGCACAGATACGCAGTATTTT,CASSLAASGISTDTQYF